This T cell receptor (beta chain) was captured in a study of cytomegalovirus exposure and HLA in healthy donors. It was with 60 Vbeta and 13 Jbeta primers that the PCR ran. The assay was immunoSEQ multiplex PCR, and TCRdb's table has in-frame clones only and misses some. The table lists fewer than 200,000 clones, approximately 70% of them singletons. Study findings and constraints: Beyond CMV serostatus, there was no information to go on about immune exposure. The investigators catalogued 164 TCR beta chains as cytomegalovirus-associated.

Of note for this clone: Its antigen remains unknown.

From germline, CDR1 is LNHDA and CDR2 SQIVND (reference sequence). Trimming left V 1 base short and J 5 bases short, with 14 bases between. The CDR3 sequence is 15 residues long. The sequence was collected from a young woman in good health and CMV-seropositive. The sample taken for sequencing was PBMCs. The chain links TRBV19 to TRBJ1-1, with D perhaps TRBD1 (5 bases). CDR3 residues: CASSIGLAGRTEAFF. CDR3 bases: TGTGCCAGTAGTATAGGTTTGGCGGGGCGGACTGAAGCTTTCTTT.